These 15 T cell receptor beta chains were all obtained from the same sample, sequenced in a study of a mutant IDH1 vaccine in newly diagnosed glioma. Time point noted: week 23, last vaccination. Each dose delivered 300 ug of mutant IDH1 20-mer peptide subcutaneously with imiquimod. The data were produced by immunoSEQ multiplex PCR, yet TCRdb's version contains in-frame clones alone and is incomplete. The sample contains about 56,000 clones, 87% of which appear only once. No antigens are known for them. This specimen consisted of PBMCs, obtained from a glioma patient whose treatment included an IDH1 peptide vaccine. All receptors come from a man aged 40-55 years with glioma.

In its sample, this clone was seen once. This chain uses TRBV28 with TRBJ1-3; weak D call: TRBD1 (6 bases). The V and J ends lost 5 bases and 7 bases respectively, with 18 bases between them. The CDR3 length is 15 residues. Germline CDR1 MDHEN, CDR2 SYDVKM. The CDR3 sequence is CASSKTGSSYNTIYF. DNA for the CDR3: TGTGCCAGCAGTAAAACAGGGTCCTCTTATAACACCATATATTTT.

This clone has more than one count but fewer than ten. The junction differs from germline at one of its ends, possibly a read error. The chain employs TRBV7-7 and TRBJ2-1; 8 positions agree with TRBD2. There are 12 residues in the CDR3. Germline CDR1 is SSHAT and CDR2 is FNYEAQ (reference sequence). The DNA of the CDR3 is TGTGCTAGCAGCTCCATAGCGGGAGAGCAGTTCTTC. Its translation: CASSSIAGEQFF.

The chain joins TRBV4-2 to TRBJ2-3; the match to TRBD2 covers 7 bases. From germline, CDR1 is LGHNA and CDR2 YNFKEQ. The ends lost 4 bases at V and 1 base at J; junction bases unmatched: 2. The length of the CDR3 is 14 residues. CDR3 loop: CASSPSGRTDTQYF. DNA for the CDR3: TGTGCCAGCAGCCCTAGCGGCCGCACAGATACGCAGTATTTT.

The J gene is TRBJ2-2, the V gene TRBV5-6; D gene ambiguous. Trimming removed 0 bases at V and 6 bases at J, with 9 bases between. This CDR3 spans 14 amino acids. Germline assignment: CDR1 SGHDT and CDR2 YYEEEE. CDR3 in DNA: TGTGCCAGCAGCTTGGTCCCGGTCTCCGGGGAGCTGTTTTTT. This gives the protein CASSLVPVSGELFF.

The chain recombines TRBV7-2 with TRBJ2-5, with 10 bases matching TRBD1. There are 10 residues in the CDR3. Per the germline V gene, CDR1 is SGHTA and CDR2 is FQGNSA. The CDR3 here is CGTGGETQYF. DNA for the CDR3: TGTGGGACAGGGGGAGAGACCCAGTACTTC.

This chain connects TRBV19 to TRBJ1-1; weak D call: TRBD1 (5 bases). The ends were cut back, 1 base at V and 3 bases at J, with 15 bases in the middle. The CDR3 covers 16 residues. The germline V gene encodes CDR1 LNHDA and CDR2 SQIVND (reference sequence). The CDR3 protein is CASSIVTGRADTEAFF. CDR3 DNA sequence: TGTGCCAGTAGTATAGTAACTGGCAGGGCCGACACTGAAGCTTTCTTT.

V gene TRBV5-4 combines with J gene TRBJ2-2; no firm D call. Germline assignment: CDR1 SGHNT and CDR2 YYREEE (reference sequence). The CDR3 totals 13 residues. The ends were cut back, 5 bases at V and 6 bases at J, with 11 bases in the middle. CDR3: CASRTLGPGELFF. In nucleotides, the CDR3 is TGTGCCAGCAGGACCCTTGGCCCCGGGGAGCTGTTTTTT.

This chain uses TRBV5-6 with TRBJ1-5, with 9 nucleotides matching TRBD1. Germline assignment: CDR1 SGHDT and CDR2 YYEEEE. The V and J ends lost 4 bases and 4 bases, in that order; junction bases with no gene match: 6. The CDR3 sequence is 15 residues long. The CDR3 bases are TGTGCCAGCAGCGAGGACAGGGGAATTAATCAGCCCCAGCATTTT. Translation gives CASSEDRGINQPQHF.

This chain joins TRBV25-1 and TRBJ1-1, with D perhaps matching TRBD1 (6 bases). This CDR3 comprises 15 residues. V lost 8 bases to trimming and J lost 4 bases, with 20 bases between them. Germline CDR1 MGHDK, CDR2 SYGVNS. Here the CDR3 reads CASHGGEGPLTEAFF. The CDR3 DNA sequence: TGTGCCAGCCATGGGGGCGAGGGCCCACTCACTGAAGCTTTCTTT.

This clone was seen a few times. The genes are TRBV14 and TRBJ2-7, with D unclear. The CDR3 extends over 16 amino acids. V was pared by 0 bases and J by 1 base, with 13 bases between. The germline V gene has CDR1 SGHDN and CDR2 FVKESK. In DNA form, the CDR3 reads TGTGCCAGCAGCCAAGACATAGGCTGGCGGTCCTACGAGCAGTACTTC. Protein sequence: CASSQDIGWRSYEQYF.

The chain is built from TRBV4-2 and TRBJ1-1; TRBD1 agrees at 7 bases. The CDR3 spans 14 residues. Germline CDR1 is LGHNA and CDR2 is YNFKEQ. V shed 4 bases, J shed 4 bases, and the junction held 6 bases outside the gene matches. CDR3 in DNA: TGTGCCAGCAGCCGAAACAGGGGTACCACTGAAGCTTTCTTT. This translates into CASSRNRGTTEAFF.

The rearrangement uses TRBV7-2 and TRBJ1-4; the match to TRBD1 covers 7 bases. The CDR3 runs 14 residues. Per germline, CDR1 SGHTA and CDR2 FQGNSA. Unmatched junction bases numbered 7, after V lost 5 bases and J lost 7 bases. The CDR3 loop reads CASSPGRGPEKLFF. CDR3 nucleotides: TGTGCCAGCAGCCCCGGGAGGGGGCCTGAAAAACTGTTTTTT.

CDR3 nucleotide sequence: TGTGCCAGCAGCTTAGGTCGGCATTCCTACGAGCAGTACTTC. This codes for CASSLGRHSYEQYF. The chain employs TRBV7-6 and TRBJ2-7, with no clear D. The CDR3 loop spans 14 amino acids. Germline CDR1 is SGHVS and CDR2 is FNYEAQ. Trimming left V 1 base short and J 1 base short, with 8 bases between.

J is TRBJ1-2 and V is TRBV6-5; the match to TRBD1 covers 7 bases. Unmatched junction bases numbered 16, after V lost 8 bases and J lost 7 bases. This CDR3 contains 15 residues. The germline V gene has CDR1 MNHEY and CDR2 SVGAGI. The CDR3 loop reads CASHSTETGTGGYTF. The CDR3 DNA reads TGTGCCAGCCATAGTACGGAGACAGGGACCGGTGGCTACACCTTC.

The chain joins TRBV4-3 to TRBJ2-4; unclear D gene. The CDR3 length is 15 residues. Trimming removed 4 bases at V and 6 bases at J, with 16 bases between. The V gene's germline CDR1 is LGHNA and CDR2 YSLEER. The CDR3 bases are TGCGCCAGCAGCCTCACCCGCGTGGGTAGAAACATTCAGTACTTC. Protein product: CASSLTRVGRNIQYF.